This T cell receptor (beta chain) originates from a study of blood T cell repertoires in COVID-19. Sequencing used immunoSEQ multiplex PCR; TCRdb keeps in-frame clones, though not all of them. The top ten hold around 2% of the sample, which has over 250,000 clones, 75% to 90% seen once. V trimming: 6 bases; J trimming: 5 bases; junction bases outside the gene matches: 4. This CDR3 is 14 amino acids long. The germline CDR1 and CDR2 sequences are SNHLY and FYNNEI. The chain uses TRBV2 and TRBJ2-1, with TRBD2 matching 10 bases. The sample comprised peripheral blood. The receptor was derived from a man aged 50-60 years with acute or convalescent COVID-19. The CDR3 region is CASRRLAGNNEQFF. The DNA of the CDR3 is TGTGCCAGCAGGCGACTAGCGGGCAACAATGAGCAGTTCTTC.